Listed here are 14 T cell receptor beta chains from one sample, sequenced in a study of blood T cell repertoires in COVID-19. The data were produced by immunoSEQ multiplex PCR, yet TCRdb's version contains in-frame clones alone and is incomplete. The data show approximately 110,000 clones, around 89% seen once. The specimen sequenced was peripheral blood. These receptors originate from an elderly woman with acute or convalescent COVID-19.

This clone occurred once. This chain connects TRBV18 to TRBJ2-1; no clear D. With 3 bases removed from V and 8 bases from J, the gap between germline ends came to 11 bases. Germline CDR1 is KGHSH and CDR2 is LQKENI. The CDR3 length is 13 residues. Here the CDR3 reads CASSPYLSDEQFF. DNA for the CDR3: TGTGCCAGCTCACCCTATCTATCTGATGAGCAGTTCTTC.

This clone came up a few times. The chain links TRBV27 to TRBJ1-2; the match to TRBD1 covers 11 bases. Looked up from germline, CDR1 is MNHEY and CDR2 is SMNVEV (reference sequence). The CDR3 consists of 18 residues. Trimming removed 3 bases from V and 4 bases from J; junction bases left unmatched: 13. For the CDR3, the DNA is TGTGCCAGCAGTTTCCGACAGGGGGACAGGGGGTATGGCTATGGCTACACCTTC. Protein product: CASSFRQGDRGYGYGYTF.

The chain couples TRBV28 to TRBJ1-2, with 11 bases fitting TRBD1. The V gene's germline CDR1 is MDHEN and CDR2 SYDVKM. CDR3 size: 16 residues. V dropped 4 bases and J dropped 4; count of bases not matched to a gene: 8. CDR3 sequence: CASSSVGQGAGYGYTF. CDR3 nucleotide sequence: TGTGCCAGCAGTTCCGTAGGACAGGGGGCAGGCTATGGCTACACCTTC.

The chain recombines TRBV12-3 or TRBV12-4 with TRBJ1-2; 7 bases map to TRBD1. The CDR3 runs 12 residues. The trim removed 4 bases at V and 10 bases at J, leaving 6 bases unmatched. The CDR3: CASSSTGRFYTF. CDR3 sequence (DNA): TGTGCCAGCAGTTCGACAGGGAGGTTCTACACCTTC.

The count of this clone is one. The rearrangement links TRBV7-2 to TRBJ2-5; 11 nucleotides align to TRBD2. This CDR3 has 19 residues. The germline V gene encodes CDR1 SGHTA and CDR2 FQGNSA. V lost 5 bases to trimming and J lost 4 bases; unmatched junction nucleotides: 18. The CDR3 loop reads CASSQWVGLAGGRGETQYF. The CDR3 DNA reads TGTGCCAGCAGCCAATGGGTGGGCCTAGCGGGGGGACGAGGAGAGACCCAGTACTTC.

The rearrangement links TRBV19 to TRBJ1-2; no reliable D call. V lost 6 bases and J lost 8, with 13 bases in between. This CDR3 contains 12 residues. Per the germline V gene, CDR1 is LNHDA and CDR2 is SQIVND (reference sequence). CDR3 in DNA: TGTGCCAGTAGCTGGAACCCACAGGGCTACACCTTC. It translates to CASSWNPQGYTF.

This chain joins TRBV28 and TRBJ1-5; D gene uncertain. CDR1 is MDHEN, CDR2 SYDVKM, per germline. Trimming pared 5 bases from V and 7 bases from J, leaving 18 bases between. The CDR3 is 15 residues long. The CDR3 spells CASSLTGIGEQPQHF. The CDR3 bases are TGTGCCAGCAGTCTGACTGGAATAGGAGAACAGCCCCAGCATTTT.

The CDR3 sequence: CASSLALAGSDEQFF. DNA for the CDR3: TGCGCCAGCAGCTTGGCTCTAGCGGGGTCCGATGAGCAGTTCTTC. The chain links TRBV5-1 to TRBJ2-1; TRBD2 matches at 9 bases. This CDR3 spans 15 amino acids. The ends lost 0 bases at V and 8 bases at J; junction bases unmatched: 6. From germline, CDR1 is SGHRS and CDR2 YFSETQ.

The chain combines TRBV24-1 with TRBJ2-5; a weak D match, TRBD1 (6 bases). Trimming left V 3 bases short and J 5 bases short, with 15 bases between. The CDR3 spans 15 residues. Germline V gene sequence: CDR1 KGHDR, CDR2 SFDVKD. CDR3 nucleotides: TGTGCCACCAGTGATCCCACAGGGCTGGGGGAGACCCAGTACTTC. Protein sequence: CATSDPTGLGETQYF.

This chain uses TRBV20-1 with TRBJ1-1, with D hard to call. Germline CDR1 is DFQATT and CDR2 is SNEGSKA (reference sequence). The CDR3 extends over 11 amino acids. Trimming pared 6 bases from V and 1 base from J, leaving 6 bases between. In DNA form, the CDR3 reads TGCAGTGCCGCAGGGAACACTGAAGCTTTCTTT. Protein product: CSAAGNTEAFF.

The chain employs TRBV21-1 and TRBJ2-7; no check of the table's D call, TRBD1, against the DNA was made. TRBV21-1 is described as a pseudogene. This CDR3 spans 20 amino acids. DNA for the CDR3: TGTGCCAGCAGCAAATCGAGCCGACCGACCTCGGGGACAGGGGACTACGAGCAGTACTTC. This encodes CASSKSSRPTSGTGDYEQYF.

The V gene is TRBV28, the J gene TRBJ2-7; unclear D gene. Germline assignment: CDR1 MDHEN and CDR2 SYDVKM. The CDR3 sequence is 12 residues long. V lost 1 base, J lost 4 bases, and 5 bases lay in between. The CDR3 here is CASSLSGYEQYF. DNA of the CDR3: TGTGCCAGCAGTTTATCAGGATACGAGCAGTACTTC.

The CDR3 DNA follows: TGTGCCAGCAGTTCAGGGGGCCTTAGTTCGTCTGGCTACACCTTC. It specifies CASSSGGLSSSGYTF. The J gene is TRBJ1-2, the V gene TRBV28; 8 nucleotides agree with TRBD1. The CDR3 loop spans 15 amino acids. CDR1 is MDHEN and CDR2 is SYDVKM in the germline V gene. Germline trimming cut 4 bases from V and 7 bases from J; bases unmatched to any gene: 11.

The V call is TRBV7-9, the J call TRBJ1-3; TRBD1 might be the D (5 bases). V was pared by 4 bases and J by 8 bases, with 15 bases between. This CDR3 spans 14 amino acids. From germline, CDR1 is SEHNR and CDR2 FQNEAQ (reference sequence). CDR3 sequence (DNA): TGTGCCAGCAGCTCAGACAGCCGTGGGGACACCATATATTTT. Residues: CASSSDSRGDTIYF.